Listed below are T cell receptor beta chains from one sample, sequenced in a study of T cells expressing NK-cell markers. TCRdb reworked the 5' RACE reads into one entry per CDR3 protein, no DNA. The sample table sets out about 550,000 distinct CDR3 sequences. The specimen was blood T cells: a sorted CD56 or NKG2C T cell subset, CD4+ or CD8+ T cells, or bulk PBMC T cells (not recorded which). These receptors all stem from a man aged 18-30 years in good health. CDR3s include the opening cysteine and the closing phenylalanine or tryptophan. Fields, in order: V gene, J gene, CDR3 protein.

v_call: TRBV5-5
j_call: TRBJ2-3
cdr3_aa: CASSLDRTGGADTQYF

v_call: TRBV11-2
j_call: TRBJ2-3
cdr3_aa: CASSPGVVTDTQYF

v_call: TRBV12-3/TRBV12-4
j_call: TRBJ2-5
cdr3_aa: CASSFQGRAQYF

v_call: TRBV12-3/TRBV12-4
j_call: TRBJ2-1
cdr3_aa: CASSPKASGDSYNEQFF

v_call: TRBV6-1
j_call: TRBJ2-1
cdr3_aa: CASTPLGSVNEQFF

v_call: TRBV5-1
j_call: TRBJ1-6
cdr3_aa: CASSLAGQVSYNSPLHF

v_call: TRBV7-2
j_call: TRBJ2-1
cdr3_aa: CASSLTRDSEFF

v_call: TRBV6-1
j_call: TRBJ2-5
cdr3_aa: CASSTRTVFQETQYF

v_call: TRBV5-4
j_call: TRBJ2-1
cdr3_aa: CASSPSEIDEQFF

v_call: TRBV7-8
j_call: TRBJ1-5
cdr3_aa: CASTLRGQGPQPQHF

v_call: TRBV5-8
j_call: TRBJ2-3
cdr3_aa: CASSFGTSGTTDTQYF

v_call: TRBV7-9
j_call: TRBJ2-3
cdr3_aa: CASSLAKTRTGDTQYF

v_call: TRBV12-3/TRBV12-4
j_call: TRBJ2-1
cdr3_aa: CASSFGQGQEYFDEQFF

v_call: TRBV5-1
j_call: TRBJ1-6
cdr3_aa: CASRDGTAHNSPLHF

v_call: TRBV4-3
j_call: TRBJ2-1
cdr3_aa: CASSQEGVARTYNEQFF

v_call: TRBV12-3/TRBV12-4
j_call: TRBJ2-1
cdr3_aa: CASSNSPGQGAYEQFF

v_call: TRBV20-1
j_call: TRBJ2-6
cdr3_aa: CSAASQGSGANVLTF

v_call: TRBV5-1
j_call: TRBJ2-2
cdr3_aa: CASSLVMAGRGRELFF

v_call: TRBV6-1
j_call: TRBJ1-1
cdr3_aa: CASSEWNRDTEAFF

v_call: TRBV7-9
j_call: TRBJ2-2
cdr3_aa: CASSSRSSGKQELFF

v_call: TRBV4-3
j_call: TRBJ1-5
cdr3_aa: CASSQDRSTASNQPQHF

v_call: TRBV6-1
j_call: TRBJ1-5
cdr3_aa: CASSRGGGWQPQHF

v_call: TRBV30
j_call: TRBJ2-3
cdr3_aa: CAWKGLPGTQYF

v_call: TRBV5-1
j_call: TRBJ1-1
cdr3_aa: CASSLEEGMNTEAFF

v_call: TRBV6-2/TRBV6-3
j_call: TRBJ2-4
cdr3_aa: CASSARMANQYF

v_call: TRBV20-1
j_call: TRBJ2-7
cdr3_aa: CSARESGYQYF

v_call: TRBV25-1
j_call: TRBJ1-3
cdr3_aa: CASESSGNTIYF

v_call: TRBV20-1
j_call: TRBJ2-3
cdr3_aa: CSARPLTSPVPDTQYF

v_call: TRBV7-8
j_call: TRBJ2-2
cdr3_aa: CASSLVRTSGRAVGTGELFF

v_call: TRBV7-9
j_call: TRBJ2-4
cdr3_aa: CASGKPSGTRDIQYF

v_call: TRBV6-5
j_call: TRBJ1-2
cdr3_aa: CASRYDTTGYTF

v_call: TRBV5-1
j_call: TRBJ2-7
cdr3_aa: CASSRDTGAYEQYF

v_call: TRBV7-9
j_call: TRBJ1-3
cdr3_aa: CASSLERLGAGGNTIYF

v_call: TRBV28
j_call: TRBJ2-7
cdr3_aa: CASSSLRREQYF

v_call: TRBV5-6
j_call: TRBJ2-1
cdr3_aa: CASSLFTSGGSGEQFF

v_call: TRBV10-3
j_call: TRBJ2-3
cdr3_aa: CAISESRAFTDTQYF

v_call: TRBV12-3/TRBV12-4
j_call: TRBJ2-7
cdr3_aa: CASSFKMRDGSYEQYF

v_call: TRBV27
j_call: TRBJ2-3
cdr3_aa: CASSLLTSGSTPDTQYF

v_call: TRBV27
j_call: TRBJ2-2
cdr3_aa: CASSREVAGTGELFF

v_call: TRBV28
j_call: TRBJ2-2
cdr3_aa: CAAGLAGSTGELFF

v_call: TRBV29-1
j_call: TRBJ1-3
cdr3_aa: CSVEGGRSGNTIYF